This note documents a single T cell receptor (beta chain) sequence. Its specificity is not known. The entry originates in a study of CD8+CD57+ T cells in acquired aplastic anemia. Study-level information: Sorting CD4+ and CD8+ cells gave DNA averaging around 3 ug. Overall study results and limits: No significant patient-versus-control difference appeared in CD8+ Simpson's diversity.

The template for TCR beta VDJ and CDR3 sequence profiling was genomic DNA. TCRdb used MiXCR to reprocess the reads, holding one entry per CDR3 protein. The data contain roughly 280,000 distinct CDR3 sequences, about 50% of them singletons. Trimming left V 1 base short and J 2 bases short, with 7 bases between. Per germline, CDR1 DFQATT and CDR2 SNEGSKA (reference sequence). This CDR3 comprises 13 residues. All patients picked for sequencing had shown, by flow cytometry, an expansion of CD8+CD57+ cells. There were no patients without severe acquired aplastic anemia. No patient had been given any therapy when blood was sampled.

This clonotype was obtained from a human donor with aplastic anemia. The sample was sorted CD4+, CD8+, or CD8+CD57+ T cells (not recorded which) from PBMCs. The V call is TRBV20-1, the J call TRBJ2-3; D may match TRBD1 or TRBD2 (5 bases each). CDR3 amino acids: CSARGGFTDTQYF. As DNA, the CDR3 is TGCAGTGCTAGAGGGGGGTTCACAGATACGCAGTATTTT.